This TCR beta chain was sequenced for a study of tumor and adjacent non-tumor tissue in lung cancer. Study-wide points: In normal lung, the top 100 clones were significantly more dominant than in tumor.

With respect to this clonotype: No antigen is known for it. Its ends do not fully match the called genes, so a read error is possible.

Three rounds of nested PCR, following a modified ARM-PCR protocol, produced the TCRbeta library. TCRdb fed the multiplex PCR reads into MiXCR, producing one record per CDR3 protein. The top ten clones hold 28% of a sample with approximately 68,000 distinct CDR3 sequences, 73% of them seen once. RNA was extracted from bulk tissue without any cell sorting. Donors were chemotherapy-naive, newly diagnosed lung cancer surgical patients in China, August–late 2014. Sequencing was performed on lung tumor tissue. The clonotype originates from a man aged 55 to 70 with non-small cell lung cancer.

The CDR3: CSVRGGAGKPSDTQCF. The CDR3, as DNA: TGCAGCGTCCGGGGGGGAGCAGGAAAACCCTCAGATACGCAGTGTTTT. The chain carries TRBV29-1 and TRBJ2-3; 8 nucleotides match TRBD2. Germline V gene data show CDR1 as SQVTM and CDR2 as ANQGSEA. The CDR3 extends over 16 amino acids.